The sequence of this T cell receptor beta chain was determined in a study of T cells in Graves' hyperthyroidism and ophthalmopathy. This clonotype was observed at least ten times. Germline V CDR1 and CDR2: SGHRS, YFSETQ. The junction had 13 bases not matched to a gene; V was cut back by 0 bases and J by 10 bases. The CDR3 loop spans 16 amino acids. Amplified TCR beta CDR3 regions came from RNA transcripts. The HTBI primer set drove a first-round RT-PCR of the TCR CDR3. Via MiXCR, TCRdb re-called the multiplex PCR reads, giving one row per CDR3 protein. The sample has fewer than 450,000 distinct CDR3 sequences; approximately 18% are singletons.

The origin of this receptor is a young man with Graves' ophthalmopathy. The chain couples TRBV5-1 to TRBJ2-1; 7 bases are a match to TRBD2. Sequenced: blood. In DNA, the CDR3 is TGCGCCAGCAGCTTGGTGGGGGGGGACCTCCCCCGCGAGCAGTTCTTC. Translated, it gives CASSLVGGDLPREQFF.